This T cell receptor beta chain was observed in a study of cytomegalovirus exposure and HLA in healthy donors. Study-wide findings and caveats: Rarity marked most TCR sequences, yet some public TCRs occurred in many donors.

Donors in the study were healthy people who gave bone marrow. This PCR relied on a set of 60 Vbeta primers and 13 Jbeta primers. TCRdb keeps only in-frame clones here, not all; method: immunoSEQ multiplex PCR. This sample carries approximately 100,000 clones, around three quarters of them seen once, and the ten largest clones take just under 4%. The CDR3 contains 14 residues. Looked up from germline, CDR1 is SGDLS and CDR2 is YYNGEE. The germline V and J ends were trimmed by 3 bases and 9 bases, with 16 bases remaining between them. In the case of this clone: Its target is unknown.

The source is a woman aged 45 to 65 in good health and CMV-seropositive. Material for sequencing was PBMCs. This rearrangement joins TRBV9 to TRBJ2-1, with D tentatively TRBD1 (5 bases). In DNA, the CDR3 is TGTGCCAGCAGCGCAGACAGTGGCGTGACTGAGCAGTTCTTC. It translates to CASSADSGVTEQFF. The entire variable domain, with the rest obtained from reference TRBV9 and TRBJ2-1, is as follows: DSGVTQTPKHLITATGQRVTLRCSPRSGDLSVYWYQQSLDQGLQFLIQYYNGEERAKGNILERFSAQQFPDLHSELNLSSLELGDSALYFCASSADSGVTEQFFGPGTRLTVL.